The 26 T cell receptor beta chains in this list originate from one sample, sequenced in a study of response to subunit inactivated influenza vaccine (dated by TCRdb to between 2018 and 2020). The sample's time point label, in plain terms: 45 days after influenza vaccine administration. To prepare the library, RT-PCR was applied. Instrument used: Illumina HiSeq 2500. The raw public reads went through TCRdb reprocessing: fastp at Q25, MiXCR clone calling, in-frame beta chains kept. Records with the same CDR3 protein are collapsed into one entry carrying the most frequent genes and DNA. Recorded for this sample are around 500,000 distinct CDR3 sequences; approximately 10% of them occurred a single time. The top ten hold around 12% of the sample. Sequences were derived from PBMCs from blood, sampled roughly 45 days after vaccination. The source of these receptors is a man aged 45-65 years who received an inactivated influenza vaccine. Donor details come from another sample of the same person, matched by shared clones.

J is TRBJ2-7 and V is TRBV3-1; the D is unclear. V gave up 0 bases and J gave up 2 bases, with 20 bases separating them. In germline, CDR1 is LGHDT, CDR2 YNNKEL (reference sequence). CDR3 length equals 18 residues. The DNA for the CDR3 is TGTGCCAGCAGCCAAGAAGCTAGTGCAGTTTACACTACCTACGAGCAGTACTTC. This sequence encodes CASSQEASAVYTTYEQYF.

This chain connects TRBV24-1 to TRBJ2-7; D may be TRBD2 (5 bases). V was trimmed by 5 bases and J by 2 bases, leaving 12 bases between them. The CDR3 loop spans 14 amino acids. CDR1 is KGHDR and CDR2 is SFDVKD in the germline V gene. As DNA, the CDR3 is TGTGCCACCAGTGGCCTAGCTCTTCCCTACGAGCAGTACTTC. Translation gives CATSGLALPYEQYF.

A few counts support this clonotype. The chain has TRBV9 and TRBJ2-5, with 7 bases fitting TRBD1. Looked up from germline, CDR1 is SGDLS and CDR2 is YYNGEE. There are 14 residues in the CDR3. The trim removed 3 bases at V and 2 bases at J, leaving 4 bases unmatched. CDR3 in amino acids: CASSERGQQETQYF. The CDR3 DNA reads as TGTGCCAGCAGCGAGAGGGGACAGCAAGAGACCCAGTACTTC.

This clonotype was observed a few times. The genes are TRBV4-3 and TRBJ2-3; D may be TRBD1 (5 bases). The CDR3 loop spans 16 amino acids. The V and J ends lost 4 bases and 3 bases respectively, with 17 bases between them. Germline V gene sequence: CDR1 LGHNA, CDR2 YSLEER. CDR3 amino acids: CASSLVAQGRTDTQYF. The CDR3 coding sequence is TGCGCCAGCAGCCTTGTGGCGCAGGGTCGGACAGATACGCAGTATTTT.

In this sample, this clonotype turned up a few times. The V call is TRBV12-3 or TRBV12-4, the J call TRBJ2-7, with D possibly TRBD2 on 6 matching bases. The CDR3 is made up of 15 amino acids. Deletions cut 2 bases from V and 3 bases from J, with 14 bases between. This CDR3 is CASSLLGLTNYEQYF. DNA for the CDR3: TGTGCCAGCAGTTTATTGGGACTGACGAACTACGAGCAGTACTTC.

This clonotype was seen a handful of times. This chain uses TRBV19 with TRBJ2-7, with 7 bases matching TRBD1. Germline CDR1 reads LNHDA; CDR2 reads SQIVND (reference sequence). Losses at the gene ends were 4 bases for V and 5 bases for J; bases not matched to a gene: 14. The CDR3 runs 16 residues. The CDR3 region has the DNA TGTGCCAGTAGTACCCGGGACAGCTCTATTGCCAACGAGCAGTACTTC. Its translation: CASSTRDSSIANEQYF.

This clonotype was observed a few times. The chain recombines TRBV12-3 or TRBV12-4 with TRBJ1-3; D might be TRBD1 (5 bases). The V gene lost 6 bases and the J gene lost 0 bases, with 9 bases spanning the gap. The CDR3 sequence is 14 residues long. The CDR3 DNA reads as TGTGCCAGCAGATACAGGAGCTCTGGAAACACCATATATTTT. Protein: CASRYRSSGNTIYF.

This clonotype was seen only a few times. This chain connects TRBV11-2 to TRBJ2-1, with 13 bases lining up with TRBD2. Germline trimming cut 5 bases from V and 3 bases from J; bases unmatched to any gene: 7. CDR3 size: 17 residues. Germline assignment: CDR1 SGHAT and CDR2 FQNNGV. The CDR3 DNA reads TGTGCCAGCAGCAAATATCGGACTAGCGGGGGCTACAATGAGCAGTTCTTC. Protein product: CASSKYRTSGGYNEQFF.

In its sample, this clonotype was seen a few times. The chain has TRBV4-3 and TRBJ1-1, with D possibly matching TRBD1 (5 bases). Between the trimmed V and J ends, which lost 0 bases and 0 bases, there was a span of 14 bases. CDR3 size: 17 residues. Germline V gene lookup returns CDR1 LGHNA and CDR2 YSLEER. The CDR3 nucleotides are TGCGCCAGCAGCCAAGATCTATGGGCAGGGCTGAACACTGAAGCTTTCTTT. Translated, it gives CASSQDLWAGLNTEAFF.

This clonotype was counted only a few times. The chain has TRBV11-2 and TRBJ2-1; 9 bases match TRBD2. Trimming at V came to 6 bases and at J to 2 bases, leaving 5 bases not matched to a gene. Germline V lookup: CDR1 SGHAT, CDR2 FQNNGV. The CDR3 consists of 15 residues. In DNA form, the CDR3 reads TGTGCCAGCAGACAGATAGCGGGGGCCTACAATGAGCAGTTCTTC. Translating it yields CASRQIAGAYNEQFF.

This clonotype was seen a handful of times. The chain links TRBV5-1 to TRBJ2-5; 13 nucleotides line up with TRBD2. Germline lookup yields CDR1 SGHRS and CDR2 YFSETQ. CDR3 length: 20 amino acids. J gave up 2 bases and V 0 bases, and 13 bases lay outside the gene matches. This CDR3 reads CASSLGTWTSGRFRQETQYF. CDR3 DNA: TGCGCCAGCAGCTTGGGGACCTGGACTAGCGGGAGATTTAGACAAGAGACCCAGTACTTC.

This clonotype has just a few counts. This rearrangement joins TRBV11-2 to TRBJ2-1, with D possibly being TRBD2 (7 bases). V was shortened by 0 bases and J by 8 bases, with 14 bases between the two germline ends. This CDR3 is 15 amino acids long. Germline CDR1 SGHAT, CDR2 FQNNGV. CDR3 residues: CASSLDRGGRDEQFF. The CDR3 bases are TGTGCCAGCAGCTTAGATAGGGGGGGCAGGGATGAGCAGTTCTTC.

This clonotype was detected ten times or more. The chain joins TRBV20-1 to TRBJ1-1; 8 nucleotides align to TRBD1. The CDR3 contains 14 residues. Germline V gene data show CDR1 as DFQATT and CDR2 as SNEGSKA (reference sequence). Trimming at V came to 2 bases and at J to 2 bases, leaving 4 bases not matched to a gene. The chain's CDR3 is CSARPGTGNTEAFF. CDR3 DNA: TGCAGTGCTAGACCCGGGACAGGAAACACTGAAGCTTTCTTT.

The chain uses TRBV5-1 and TRBJ1-1, with D possibly matching TRBD1 (6 bases). Germline CDR1 reads SGHRS; CDR2 reads YFSETQ. This CDR3 has 14 amino acids. V shed 0 bases and J shed 6 bases, with 12 bases lying between them. The CDR3 loop reads CASSLGNRVSEAFF. In DNA, the CDR3 is TGCGCCAGCAGCTTGGGGAACAGGGTCTCTGAAGCTTTCTTT. Supplemented by reference TRBV5-1 and TRBJ1-1, the full variable domain reads KAGVTQTPRYLIKTRGQQVTLSCSPISGHRSVSWYQQTPGQGLQFLFEYFSETQRNKGNFPGRFSGRQFSNSRSEMNVSTLELGDSALYLCASSLGNRVSEAFFGQGTRLTVV.

On this clonotype itself: A much larger clone differs from this one at a single base, so this may be a read error. The rearrangement uses TRBV20-1 and TRBJ2-3; TRBD2 might be the D (5 bases). V dropped 2 bases and J dropped 8 bases, with 11 bases sitting between them. The CDR3 is made up of 12 amino acids. Per germline, CDR1 DFQATT and CDR2 SNEGSKA (reference sequence). The CDR3 coding sequence is TGCAGTGCTAGACTAGCCTCAGCTACGCAGTATTTT. This gives the protein CSARLASATQYF.

This clonotype was recorded a few times. The J gene is TRBJ2-5, the V gene TRBV27; 13 positions agree with TRBD2. Germline V CDR1 and CDR2: MNHEY, SMNVEV (reference sequence). The CDR3 covers 16 residues. Unmatched junction bases numbered 6, after V lost 3 bases and J lost 5 bases. DNA of the CDR3: TGTGCCAGCAGTTTTAGACTAGCGGGAGGCCAGGAGACCCAGTACTTC. This sequence encodes CASSFRLAGGQETQYF.

The chain links TRBV6-1 to TRBJ1-1; no clear D gene. V lost 1 base and J lost 0, with 12 bases in between. This CDR3 has 16 amino acids. Germline CDR1 MNHNS, CDR2 SASEGT. The CDR3 nucleotides are TGTGCCAGCAGTGAAGACCCCTGGACGGTGAACACTGAAGCTTTCTTT. Translating gives CASSEDPWTVNTEAFF.

This clonotype showed up just a few times. The chain is built from TRBV5-1 and TRBJ2-7; D is unclear. V was cut by 1 base and J by 3 bases, with 23 bases left in between. Germline V gives CDR1 SGHRS, CDR2 YFSETQ. This CDR3 region has 18 residues. The CDR3 coding sequence is TGCGCCAGCAGCTTGTACCCCCCCTCGGAACAGACAATCTACGAGCAGTACTTC. It yields the protein CASSLYPPSEQTIYEQYF.

This chain joins TRBV6-2 or TRBV6-3 and TRBJ2-1; D unclear. This CDR3 is 16 amino acids long. From germline, CDR1 is MNHEY and CDR2 SVGEGT. The germline V and J ends were trimmed by 6 bases and 3 bases, with 18 bases remaining between them. CDR3 in DNA: TGTGCCAGCAGCTCACCCCTAGAACCGGGCTACAATGAGCAGTTCTTC. Protein: CASSSPLEPGYNEQFF.

This clonotype was counted only a few times. The chain uses TRBV5-1 and TRBJ2-2; 9 positions agree with TRBD1. This CDR3 has 16 amino acids. Germline V gene lookup returns CDR1 SGHRS and CDR2 YFSETQ. V dropped 4 bases and J dropped 6; count of bases not matched to a gene: 10. The CDR3 coding sequence is TGCGCCAGCAGCGCAGCCGGGACAGGGTACGCCGGGGAGCTGTTTTTT. This gives the protein CASSAAGTGYAGELFF.

This clonotype was counted only a few times. The chain links TRBV7-2 to TRBJ2-7; D is perhaps TRBD2 (5 bases). Germline CDR1 and CDR2: SGHTA and FQGNSA. The CDR3 sequence is 13 residues long. The V end lost 1 base, the J end lost 3 bases, and 7 bases lay between the germline ends. The CDR3 nucleotides read TGTGCCAGCAGCTTAGGGAGGTACTACGAGCAGTACTTC. Its protein product is CASSLGRYYEQYF. Filled out from reference TRBV7-2 and TRBJ2-7, the complete variable domain reads GAGVSQSPSNKVTEKGKDVELRCDPISGHTALYWYRQSLGQGLEFLIYFQGNSAPDKSGLPSDRFSAERTGGSVSTLTIQRTQQEDSAVYLCASSLGRYYEQYFGPGTRLTVT.

In its sample, this clonotype was seen many times. Here the CDR3 reads CSARDLSANTEAFF. The CDR3 nucleotides read TGCAGTGCTAGAGATCTATCAGCGAACACTGAAGCTTTCTTT. V gene TRBV20-1 combines with J gene TRBJ1-1; D gene unclear. Germline CDR1 is DFQATT and CDR2 is SNEGSKA (reference sequence). The CDR3 consists of 14 residues. Trimming removed 0 bases at V and 1 base at J, with 9 bases between.

This clonotype was seen only once. A much larger clone is a single base away; this may be a read error. V usage is TRBV12-3 or TRBV12-4 and J usage is TRBJ2-7; a possible D gene is TRBD2 (7 bases). V was shortened by 0 bases and J by 9 bases, with 18 bases between the two germline ends. CDR3 length: 15 amino acids. The CDR3 DNA reads TGTGCCAGCAGTTTAGCGGGCGCAGGGGCGGGGGTGCAGTACTTC. Protein: CASSLAGAGAGVQYF.

The chain employs TRBV7-2 and TRBJ2-1, with 9 nucleotides matching TRBD2. The CDR3 covers 19 residues. The J segment lost 1 base and the V segment lost 6 bases, leaving 16 bases of the junction unmatched. Per germline, CDR1 SGHTA and CDR2 FQGNSA. The CDR3, as DNA: TGTGCCAGCAGTCTAGCGAGCGGGGGGATTCACCTTTCCTACAATGAGCAGTTCTTC. Residues: CASSLASGGIHLSYNEQFF.

This rearrangement joins TRBV7-2 to TRBJ2-2; 9 bases match TRBD2. The CDR3 consists of 15 residues. V lost 2 bases and J lost 7; bases outside the gene matches: 5. Germline loops: CDR1 SGHTA, CDR2 FQGNSA. CDR3 DNA: TGTGCCAGCAGCTTACTAGCGGGATACGTCGGGGAGCTGTTTTTT. This sequence encodes CASSLLAGYVGELFF.

The chain recombines TRBV10-3 with TRBJ2-7; 9 positions agree with TRBD1. J gave up 3 bases and V 9 bases, and 6 bases lay outside the gene matches. This CDR3 contains 13 residues. The germline V gene has CDR1 ENHRY and CDR2 SYGVKD. The CDR3 bases are TGTGCCATTCGGGACAGGGCAGACTACGAGCAGTACTTC. This sequence encodes CAIRDRADYEQYF.